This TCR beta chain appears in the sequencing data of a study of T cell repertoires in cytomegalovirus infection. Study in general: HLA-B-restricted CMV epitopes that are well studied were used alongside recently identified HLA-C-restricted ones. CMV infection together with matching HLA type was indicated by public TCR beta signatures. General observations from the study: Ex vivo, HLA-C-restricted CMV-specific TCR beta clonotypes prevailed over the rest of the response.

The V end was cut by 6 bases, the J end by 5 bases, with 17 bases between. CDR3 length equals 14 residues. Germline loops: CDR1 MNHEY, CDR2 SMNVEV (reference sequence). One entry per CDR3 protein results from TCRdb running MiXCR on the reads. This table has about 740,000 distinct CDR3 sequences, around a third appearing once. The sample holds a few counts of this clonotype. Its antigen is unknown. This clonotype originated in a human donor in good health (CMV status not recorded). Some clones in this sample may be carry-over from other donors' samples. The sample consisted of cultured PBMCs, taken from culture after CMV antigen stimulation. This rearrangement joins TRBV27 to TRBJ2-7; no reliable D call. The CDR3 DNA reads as TGTGCCAGCAGCAAACAGAATTCAGCCCACGAGCAGTACTTC. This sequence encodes CASSKQNSAHEQYF.